The present T cell receptor (beta chain) was sequenced within a study of spatial heterogeneity in lung cancer. Study as a whole: Alpha-chain sequences were detected in numbers that were consistently lower than beta-chain sequences.

Concerning this clonotype itself: What it binds is not known.

The CDR3 length is 19 residues. From germline, CDR1 is SGHVS and CDR2 FQNEAQ. V shed 1 base, J shed 1 base, and the junction held 9 bases outside the gene matches. Time point defined: sample taken at primary tumor resection. Unsorted tumor, nontumor lung tissue or cryopreserved PBMC supplied the whole RNA. One entry per CDR3 protein, called by TCRdb with MiXCR from the 5' RACE reads. The data contain 36,000 or so distinct CDR3 sequences, roughly 5% of them singletons. Study outcomes and limitations: Ubiquitous expanded tumor TCRs were observed in blood more at resection than follow-up.

V usage is TRBV7-8 and J usage is TRBJ2-6; 8 bases are a match to TRBD1. This TCR was sampled from a female donor with early-stage non-small cell lung cancer. The source was PBMCs, collected at surgery. This chain's CDR3 is CASSLGPQGASSGANVLTF. The CDR3 nucleotides are TGTGCCAGCAGCTTAGGTCCGCAGGGGGCATCATCTGGGGCCAACGTCCTGACTTTC.